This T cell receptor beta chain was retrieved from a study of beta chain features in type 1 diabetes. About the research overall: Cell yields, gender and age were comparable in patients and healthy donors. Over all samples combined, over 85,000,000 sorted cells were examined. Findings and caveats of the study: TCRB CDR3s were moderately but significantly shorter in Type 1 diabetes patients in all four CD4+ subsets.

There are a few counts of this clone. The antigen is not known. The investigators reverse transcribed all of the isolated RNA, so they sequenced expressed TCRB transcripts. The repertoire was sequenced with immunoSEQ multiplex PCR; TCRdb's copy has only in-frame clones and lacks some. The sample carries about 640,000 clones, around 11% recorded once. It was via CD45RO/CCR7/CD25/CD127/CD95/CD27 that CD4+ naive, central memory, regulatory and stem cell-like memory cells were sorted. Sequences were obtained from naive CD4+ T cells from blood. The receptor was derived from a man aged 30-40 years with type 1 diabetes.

CDR3 amino acids: CASSNTLDTQYF. The CDR3 DNA reads TGTGCCAGCAGTAATACATTGGATACGCAGTATTTT. The V and J genes are TRBV7-9 and TRBJ2-3; D remains unclear. V was pared by 6 bases and J by 6 bases, with 10 bases between. Germline assignment: CDR1 SEHNR and CDR2 FQNEAQ (reference sequence). The length of the CDR3 is 12 residues.